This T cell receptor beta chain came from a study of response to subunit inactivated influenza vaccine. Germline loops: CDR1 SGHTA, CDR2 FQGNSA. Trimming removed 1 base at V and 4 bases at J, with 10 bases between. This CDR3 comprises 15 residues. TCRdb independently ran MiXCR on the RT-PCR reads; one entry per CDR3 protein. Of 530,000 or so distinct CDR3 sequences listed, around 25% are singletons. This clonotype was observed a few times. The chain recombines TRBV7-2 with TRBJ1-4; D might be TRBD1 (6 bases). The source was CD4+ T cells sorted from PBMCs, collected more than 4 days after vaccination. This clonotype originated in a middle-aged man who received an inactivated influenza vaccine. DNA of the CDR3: TGTGCCAGCAGCTTAGGAGGGACAAATAATGAAAAACTGTTTTTT. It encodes CASSLGGTNNEKLFF. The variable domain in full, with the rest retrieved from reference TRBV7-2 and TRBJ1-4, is GAGVSQSPSNKVTEKGKDVELRCDPISGHTALYWYRQSLGQGLEFLIYFQGNSAPDKSGLPSDRFSAERTGGSVSTLTIQRTQQEDSAVYLCASSLGGTNNEKLFFGSGTQLSVL.